This T cell receptor beta chain was observed in a study of blood T cell repertoires in COVID-19. Enrollment of patients from Seattle took place during active infection, with longitudinal follow-up. CDR3 length: 14 residues. Trimming pared 5 bases from V and 4 bases from J, leaving 11 bases between. CDR1 is SNHLY and CDR2 is FYNNEI in the germline V gene. In the original workflow: Amplification from reference gene primers served as the basis for estimated nucleated cell counts. TCRdb's copy holds only in-frame clones and misses some; the assay was immunoSEQ multiplex PCR. Clone size and V and J calls were adopted from that table, with D and trimming inferred from the DNA. The table shows about 420,000 clones, with around 90% occurring only once.

This clonotype was sampled from a man aged 18 to 30 with COVID-19, enrolled during active disease. Sequenced: peripheral blood. V is TRBV2 and J is TRBJ2-2, with a weak D call TRBD2 (6 bases). This CDR3 reads CASSKWGGTGELFF. The CDR3 DNA follows: TGTGCCAGCAGTAAATGGGGAGGCACCGGGGAGCTGTTTTTT.